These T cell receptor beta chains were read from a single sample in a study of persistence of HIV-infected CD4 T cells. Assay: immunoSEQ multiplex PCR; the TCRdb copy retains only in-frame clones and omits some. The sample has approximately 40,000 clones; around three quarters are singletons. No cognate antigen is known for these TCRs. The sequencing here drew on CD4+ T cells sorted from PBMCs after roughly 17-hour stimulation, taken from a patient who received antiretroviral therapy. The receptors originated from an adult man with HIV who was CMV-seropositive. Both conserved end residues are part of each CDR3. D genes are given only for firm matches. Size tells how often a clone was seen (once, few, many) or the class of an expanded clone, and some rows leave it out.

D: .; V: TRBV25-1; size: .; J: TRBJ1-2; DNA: TGTGCCAGCAGTCCTCGGACCGTGGGTGGCTACACCTTC; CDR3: CASSPRTVGGYTF
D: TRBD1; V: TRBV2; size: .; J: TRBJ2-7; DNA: TGTGCCAGCAGTGAAGCCGGGACAGGGACCTACGAGCAGTACTTC; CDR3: CASSEAGTGTYEQYF
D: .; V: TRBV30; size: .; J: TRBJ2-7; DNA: TGTGCCTGGAGCTCACAAGTGGAGCAGTACTTC; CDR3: CAWSSQVEQYF
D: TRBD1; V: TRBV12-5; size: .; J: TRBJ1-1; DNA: TGTGCTAGTGGCCCGGGACAGGGGTTAAACACTGAAGCTTTCTTT; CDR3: CASGPGQGLNTEAFF
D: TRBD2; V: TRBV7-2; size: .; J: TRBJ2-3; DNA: TGTGCCAGCAGCTCAAAAAGGGGACTAGCGGGAGATGCAGATACGCAGTATTTT; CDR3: CASSSKRGLAGDADTQYF
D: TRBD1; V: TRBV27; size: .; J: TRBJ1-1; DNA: TGTGCCAGCAGCTGGACAGGGCTGGACCACACTGAAGCTTTCTTT; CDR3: CASSWTGLDHTEAFF
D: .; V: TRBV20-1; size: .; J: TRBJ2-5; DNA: TGCAGTGCCAGTTTGGAGACCCAGTACTTC; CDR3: CSASLETQYF
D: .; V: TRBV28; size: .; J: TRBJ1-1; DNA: TGTGCCAGCAGTTTAGGACTTACTGCGAACACTGAAGCTTTCTTT; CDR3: CASSLGLTANTEAFF
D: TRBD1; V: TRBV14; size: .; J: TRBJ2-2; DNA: TGTGCCAGCAGCCCACAGGGGGCATTTCTAACCGGGGAGCTGTTTTTT; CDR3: CASSPQGAFLTGELFF
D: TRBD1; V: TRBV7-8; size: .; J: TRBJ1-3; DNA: TGTGCCAGCAGCCGAGGACAGGGAGCTGGAAACACCATATATTTT; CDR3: CASSRGQGAGNTIYF
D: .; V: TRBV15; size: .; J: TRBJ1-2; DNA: TGTGCCACCAGCCGAGGGGAGAACTATGGCTACACCTTC; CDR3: CATSRGENYGYTF
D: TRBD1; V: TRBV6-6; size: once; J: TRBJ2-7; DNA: TGTGCCAGCAGTCCACTCCCACAGGGGGTTAGCTCCTACGAGCAGTACTTC; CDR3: CASSPLPQGVSSYEQYF
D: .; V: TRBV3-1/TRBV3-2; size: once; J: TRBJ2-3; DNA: TGTGCCAGCAGCCAAGATCAGGGGGGCGGGACAGATACGCAGTATTTT; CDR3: CASSQDQGGGTDTQYF
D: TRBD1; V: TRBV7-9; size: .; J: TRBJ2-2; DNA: TGTGCCAGCAGCCGGGACAGGGTCACCGGGGAGCTGTTTTTT; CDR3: CASSRDRVTGELFF
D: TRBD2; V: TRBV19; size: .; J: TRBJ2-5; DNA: TGTGCCAGCACCCCTAGCGGGAGAGGAGACCAAGAGACCCAGTACTTC; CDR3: CASTPSGRGDQETQYF
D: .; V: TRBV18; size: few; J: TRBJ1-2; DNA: TGTGCCAGCTCAGGAGACAGCGGATTCTATGGCTACACCTTC; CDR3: CASSGDSGFYGYTF
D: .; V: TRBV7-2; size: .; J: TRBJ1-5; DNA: TGTGCCAGCAGCCCTGAGACGGATCAGCCCCAGCATTTT; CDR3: CASSPETDQPQHF
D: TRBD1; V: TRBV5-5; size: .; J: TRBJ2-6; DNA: TGTGCCAGCAGCGTACAGGGGGCTGGGGCCAACGTCCTGACTTTC; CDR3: CASSVQGAGANVLTF
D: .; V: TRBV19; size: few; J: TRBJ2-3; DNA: TGTGCCAGTAGTATATCTAGCAGTAGCACAGATACGCAGTATTTT; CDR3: CASSISSSSTDTQYF
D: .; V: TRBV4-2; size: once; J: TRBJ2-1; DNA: TGTGCCAGCAGCCTGACTCCGGGGGCCAGGAATGAGCAGTTCTTC; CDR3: CASSLTPGARNEQFF
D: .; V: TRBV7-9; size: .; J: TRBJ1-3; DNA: TGTGCCAGCAGCCCCGGAACGGCGGGCACCATATATTTT; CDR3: CASSPGTAGTIYF
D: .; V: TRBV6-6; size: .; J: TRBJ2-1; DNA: TGTGCCAGCAGTTCAGGGGGGCGGGAGTCGGACAATGAGCAGTTCTTC; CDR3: CASSSGGRESDNEQFF
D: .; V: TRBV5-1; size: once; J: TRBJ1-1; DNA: TGCGCCAGCAGTTCGGGGGGCCTCATGAACACTGAAGCTTTCTTT; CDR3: CASSSGGLMNTEAFF
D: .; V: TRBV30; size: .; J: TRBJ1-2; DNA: TGTGCCTGGAGTGTTGTGACGGTATCCTCCTTC; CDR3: CAWSVVTVSSF
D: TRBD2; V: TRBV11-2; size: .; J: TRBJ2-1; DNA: TGTGCCAGCAGCTCCCTGACTAGCGTAGGAAATGAGCAGTTCTTC; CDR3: CASSSLTSVGNEQFF
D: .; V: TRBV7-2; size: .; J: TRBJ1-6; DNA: TGTGCCAGCAGCCAAGACAGGAATTCACCCCTCCACTTT; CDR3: CASSQDRNSPLHF